This T cell receptor beta chain stems from a study of T cell changes during pregnancy in multiple sclerosis (dated by TCRdb to the late 2010s). As for the study more broadly: The study examined how the T cell repertoire changed over the course of pregnancy in women with multiple sclerosis.

Trimming accounts for 5 bases at V and 4 bases at J, while the number of junction bases matched to no gene is 14. From the cysteine up to the phenylalanine, the CDR3 has a length of 17 residues. The read is trimmed to its CDR3 DNA, 51 bases read in frame from base 1. The germline V gene encodes CDR1 SGHNT and CDR2 YENEEA. Libraries were prepared through the immunoSEQ multiplex PCR assay. In its TCRdb copy, this immuneACCESS table keeps in-frame sequences only and misses some clones. Where compared with another copy, unresolved V genes explain less than half of these, and the others have no known cause. Present in this sample are 40,000 to 50,000 clones, 94% of which were seen just once. The ten largest make up roughly 0.5% of the sample. Points on this clone: What this receptor recognizes is not known. Base qualities are not at hand, and no much larger clone is one base apart.

The clonotype comes from a female donor with multiple sclerosis, enrolled in a pregnancy study. Specimen: CD4+ T cells from peripheral blood mononuclear cells, collected in the first trimester of pregnancy. The rearrangement joined TRBV11-3 to TRBJ2-5; 9 middle bases align to TRBD1. The CDR3 in this case is CASSKGTGNHGGETQYF. In nucleotide form, the sequence is TGTGCCAGCAGCAAAGGGACAGGGAATCACGGGGGAGAGACCCAGTACTTC.